What follows are 11 T cell receptor beta chains derived from one specimen sequenced in a study of CD8 T cells in Susac syndrome. Random hexamers were used to reverse transcribe the RNA input (0.5 to 1 ug). TCRdb ran MiXCR on the immunoSEQ multiplex PCR reads and lists one entry per CDR3 protein. The top ten hold about 0.1% of the sample, which has approximately 180,000 distinct CDR3 sequences, 75% to 95% seen once. Sequencing was performed on CD4+ T cells from PBMCs. These receptors were obtained from a human donor with Susac syndrome.

This clonotype was recorded only once. The junction departs from germline at one end; a sequencing error may be responsible. The chain has TRBV20-1 and TRBJ1-6; D not resolved. The CDR3 loop spans 13 amino acids. CDR1 is DFQATT, CDR2 SNEGSKA, per germline (reference sequence). This CDR3 is CSAGDISNSPLHF. For the CDR3, the DNA is TGCAGTGCTGGAGACATATCCAATTCACCCCTCCACTTT.

J is TRBJ2-7 and V is TRBV7-2; TRBD2 might be the D (6 bases). V lost 2 bases, J lost 3 bases, and 14 bases lay in between. The CDR3 totals 15 residues. Germline V lookup: CDR1 SGHTA, CDR2 FQGNSA. The CDR3 here is CASSLTLDGGYEQYF. The CDR3 DNA sequence: TGTGCCAGCAGCTTAACTCTAGACGGGGGCTACGAGCAGTACTTC.

This clonotype turned up a few times. The chain links TRBV12-3 or TRBV12-4 to TRBJ1-3; no clear D. CDR3 length: 14 residues. V was pared by 4 bases and J by 0 bases, with 7 bases between. The DNA of the CDR3 is TGTGCCAGCAGTTCGGACGGCTCTGGAAACACCATATATTTT. Amino acids: CASSSDGSGNTIYF.

This clonotype occurred once. The CDR3 loop reads CASSELGREQYF. The CDR3 DNA reads TGTGCCAGCAGTGAATTGGGTAGGGAGCAGTACTTC. The chain has TRBV25-1 and TRBJ2-7; D not resolved. Germline V gives CDR1 MGHDK, CDR2 SYGVNS. The CDR3 loop spans 12 amino acids. The ends were cut back, 1 base at V and 7 bases at J, with 8 bases in the middle.

This sequence joins TRBV20-1 and TRBJ2-3; D not certain. Trimming removed 5 bases at V and 9 bases at J, with 12 bases between. The CDR3 length is 11 residues. In germline, CDR1 is DFQATT, CDR2 SNEGSKA (reference sequence). The CDR3 DNA is TGCAGTGCTTTGAAGGAGAGAACGCAGTATTTT. This sequence encodes CSALKERTQYF.

The V gene is TRBV19, the J gene TRBJ2-6; perhaps TRBD1 as D (6 bases). Germline CDR1 is LNHDA and CDR2 is SQIVND (reference sequence). The germline V and J ends were trimmed by 4 bases and 0 bases, with 10 bases remaining between them. The CDR3 has 16 amino acids. For the CDR3, the DNA is TGTGCCAGTAGTAATAACAGGGACTCTGGGGCCAACGTCCTGACTTTC. This codes for CASSNNRDSGANVLTF.

The chain employs TRBV7-2 and TRBJ2-7; D unresolved. The CDR3 consists of 12 residues. Germline V gene lookup returns CDR1 SGHTA and CDR2 FQGNSA. Between the trimmed V and J ends, which lost 1 base and 7 bases, there was a span of 8 bases. The CDR3 DNA is TGTGCCAGCAGCTTAGAGGTTTCTGAGCAGTACTTC. This encodes CASSLEVSEQYF.

The chain recombines TRBV4-1 with TRBJ1-2; the D is unclear. This CDR3 contains 15 residues. CDR1 is MGHRA, CDR2 YSYEKL, per germline. The ends were cut back, 0 bases at V and 1 base at J, with 9 bases in the middle. The CDR3 DNA is TGCGCCAGCAGCCAAGAAACAGTTAGTAACTATGGCTACACCTTC. The encoded protein is CASSQETVSNYGYTF.

The V call is TRBV5-1, the J call TRBJ1-5; D not resolved. Germline CDR1 reads SGHRS; CDR2 reads YFSETQ. This CDR3 comprises 18 residues. Trimming stripped 0 bases from V and 0 bases from J, with 16 bases between. CDR3 loop: CASSLEMAHRHSNQPQHF. For the CDR3, the DNA is TGCGCCAGCAGCTTGGAGATGGCGCATCGCCATAGCAATCAGCCCCAGCATTTT.

The rearrangement joins TRBV6-6 to TRBJ1-2; TRBD1 matches 7 bases. The V gene's germline CDR1 is MNHNY and CDR2 SVGAGI (reference sequence). The length of the CDR3 is 15 residues. V dropped 4 bases and J dropped 5; count of bases not matched to a gene: 10. The CDR3 region is CASSSRGKGMYGYTF. As DNA, the CDR3 is TGTGCCAGCAGTTCCAGGGGGAAAGGAATGTATGGCTACACCTTC.

This sequence joins TRBV6-1 and TRBJ1-2; unclear D gene. Trimming left V 1 base short and J 4 bases short, with 7 bases between. CDR1 MNHNS and CDR2 SASEGT come from the germline V gene. CDR3 size: 13 residues. The CDR3 nucleotides are TGTGCCAGCAGTGAAGGTGGCAGCTATGGCTACACCTTC. It codes for CASSEGGSYGYTF.